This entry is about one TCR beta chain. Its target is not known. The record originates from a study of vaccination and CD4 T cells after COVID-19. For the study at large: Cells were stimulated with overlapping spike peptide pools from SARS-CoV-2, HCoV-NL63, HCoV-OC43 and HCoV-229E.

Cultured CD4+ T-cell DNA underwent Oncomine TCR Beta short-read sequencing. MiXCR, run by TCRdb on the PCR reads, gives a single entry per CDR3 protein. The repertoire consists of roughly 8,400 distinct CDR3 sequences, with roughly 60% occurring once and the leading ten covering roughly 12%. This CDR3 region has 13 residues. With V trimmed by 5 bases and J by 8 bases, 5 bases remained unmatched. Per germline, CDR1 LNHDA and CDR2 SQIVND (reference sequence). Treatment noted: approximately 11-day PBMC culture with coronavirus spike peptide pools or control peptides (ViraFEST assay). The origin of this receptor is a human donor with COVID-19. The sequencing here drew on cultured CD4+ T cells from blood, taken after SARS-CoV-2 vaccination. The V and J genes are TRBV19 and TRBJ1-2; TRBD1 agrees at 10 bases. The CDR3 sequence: CASSHRDRGGYTF. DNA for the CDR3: TGTGCCAGTAGTCACCGGGACAGGGGAGGCTACACCTTC.